The rows below give T cell receptor beta chains drawn from one sample of a study of blood T cell repertoires in COVID-19. Profiled with immunoSEQ multiplex PCR; TCRdb holds only in-frame clones, not every one. This sample yields some 87,000 clones, of which 75% to 90% are seen a single time; about 13% belongs to the top ten. Sequenced: peripheral blood. Receptors originate from a human donor in a cohort sampled during active COVID-19. The CDR3 runs from the conserved cysteine through the conserved F or W. The D gene is left open where the match is weak. Size is omitted from some rows. Given values are once, few, many or a class for expanded clones.

J gene: TRBJ1-2; CDR3 length: 16; clone size: once; V gene: TRBV13; D gene: NA; CDR3 protein: CASSRGGAGSNYGYTF
J gene: TRBJ1-4; CDR3 length: 14; clone size: NA; V gene: TRBV7-9; D gene: TRBD1; CDR3 protein: CASSRGQGSEKLFF
J gene: TRBJ2-5; CDR3 length: 14; clone size: NA; V gene: TRBV7-9; D gene: NA; CDR3 protein: CASSLNQGLETQYF
J gene: TRBJ2-1; CDR3 length: 18; clone size: NA; V gene: TRBV4-2; D gene: NA; CDR3 protein: CASSQVYRTGSSYNEQFF
J gene: TRBJ2-2; CDR3 length: 14; clone size: NA; V gene: TRBV29-1; D gene: TRBD1; CDR3 protein: CSVSGTGDTGELFF
J gene: TRBJ2-5; CDR3 length: 18; clone size: NA; V gene: TRBV15; D gene: TRBD2; CDR3 protein: CATSRYPIPAGGKETQYF
J gene: TRBJ1-1; CDR3 length: 15; clone size: NA; V gene: TRBV18; D gene: NA; CDR3 protein: CASSPFGQTNTEAFF
J gene: TRBJ1-2; CDR3 length: 15; clone size: NA; V gene: TRBV5-1; D gene: TRBD1; CDR3 protein: CASSLADRGGYGYTF
J gene: TRBJ2-7; CDR3 length: 15; clone size: NA; V gene: TRBV3-1/TRBV3-2; D gene: NA; CDR3 protein: CASSQVGGRGYEQYF
J gene: TRBJ1-4; CDR3 length: 14; clone size: NA; V gene: TRBV18; D gene: TRBD1; CDR3 protein: CASSPQGAAEKLFF
J gene: TRBJ1-5; CDR3 length: 15; clone size: few; V gene: TRBV19; D gene: NA; CDR3 protein: CASSMGRVSNQPQHF
J gene: TRBJ2-2; CDR3 length: 16; clone size: NA; V gene: TRBV5-1; D gene: TRBD1; CDR3 protein: CASSLDSHQGAGELFF
J gene: TRBJ1-1; CDR3 length: 14; clone size: NA; V gene: TRBV7-8; D gene: NA; CDR3 protein: CASQTGQPNTEAFF
J gene: TRBJ1-2; CDR3 length: 15; clone size: NA; V gene: TRBV5-1; D gene: NA; CDR3 protein: CASSSTETLVDGYTF
J gene: TRBJ2-2; CDR3 length: 15; clone size: NA; V gene: TRBV7-7; D gene: TRBD2; CDR3 protein: CASRRTSRSSGELFF
J gene: TRBJ1-2; CDR3 length: 13; clone size: NA; V gene: TRBV30; D gene: NA; CDR3 protein: CAWSVGASRGYTF
J gene: TRBJ2-2; CDR3 length: 15; clone size: NA; V gene: TRBV28; D gene: NA; CDR3 protein: CASSARQVNTGELFF
J gene: TRBJ1-1; CDR3 length: 15; clone size: NA; V gene: TRBV7-8; D gene: NA; CDR3 protein: CASSLGDLPLRGAFF
J gene: TRBJ1-6; CDR3 length: 14; clone size: NA; V gene: TRBV5-1; D gene: TRBD1; CDR3 protein: CASRWDSIDSPLHF
J gene: TRBJ1-1; CDR3 length: 14; clone size: NA; V gene: TRBV3-1/TRBV3-2; D gene: NA; CDR3 protein: CASSQTTMNTEAFF
J gene: TRBJ2-7; CDR3 length: 11; clone size: NA; V gene: TRBV3-1/TRBV3-2; D gene: NA; CDR3 protein: CASSRRGEQYF
J gene: TRBJ2-3; CDR3 length: 12; clone size: NA; V gene: TRBV27; D gene: TRBD1; CDR3 protein: CASSPLTGGEYF
J gene: TRBJ2-5; CDR3 length: 14; clone size: NA; V gene: TRBV9; D gene: NA; CDR3 protein: CASSAFGIRETQYF
J gene: TRBJ2-7; CDR3 length: 14; clone size: NA; V gene: TRBV5-1; D gene: NA; CDR3 protein: CASSLGDNGREQYF
J gene: TRBJ2-7; CDR3 length: 13; clone size: NA; V gene: TRBV28; D gene: TRBD2; CDR3 protein: CASTSAGDYEQYF
J gene: TRBJ1-5; CDR3 length: 13; clone size: NA; V gene: TRBV6-5; D gene: TRBD1; CDR3 protein: CASSQGGYQPQHF
J gene: TRBJ1-1; CDR3 length: 15; clone size: NA; V gene: TRBV18; D gene: NA; CDR3 protein: CASSPITDRNTEAFF
J gene: TRBJ2-3; CDR3 length: 16; clone size: NA; V gene: TRBV2; D gene: TRBD2; CDR3 protein: CASSAPLAGRTDTQYF
J gene: TRBJ1-3; CDR3 length: 14; clone size: many; V gene: TRBV7-9; D gene: NA; CDR3 protein: CASSSRRSGNTIYF
J gene: TRBJ1-1; CDR3 length: 15; clone size: NA; V gene: TRBV6-5; D gene: TRBD1; CDR3 protein: CASSLTGGWSTEAFF
J gene: TRBJ1-1; CDR3 length: 15; clone size: NA; V gene: TRBV7-8; D gene: NA; CDR3 protein: CASSSFGQTNTEAFF
J gene: TRBJ1-4; CDR3 length: 14; clone size: NA; V gene: TRBV19; D gene: TRBD1; CDR3 protein: CASSTGQDNEKLFF
J gene: TRBJ1-2; CDR3 length: 15; clone size: NA; V gene: TRBV4-2; D gene: NA; CDR3 protein: CASSQGSGWMSGYTF
J gene: TRBJ2-5; CDR3 length: 12; clone size: NA; V gene: TRBV28; D gene: NA; CDR3 protein: CASNAGQETQYF
J gene: TRBJ2-6; CDR3 length: 17; clone size: few; V gene: TRBV5-1; D gene: NA; CDR3 protein: CASSLGKQEPGANVLTF
J gene: TRBJ2-7; CDR3 length: 13; clone size: NA; V gene: TRBV7-2; D gene: NA; CDR3 protein: CASSRGDSYEQYF
J gene: TRBJ1-2; CDR3 length: 14; clone size: NA; V gene: TRBV19; D gene: TRBD1; CDR3 protein: CASSRGQDRYGYTF
J gene: TRBJ2-1; CDR3 length: 15; clone size: NA; V gene: TRBV5-1; D gene: TRBD1; CDR3 protein: CASSLQGGSYNEQFF
J gene: TRBJ2-3; CDR3 length: 17; clone size: many; V gene: TRBV4-3; D gene: TRBD2; CDR3 protein: CASSQFGDGGAADTQYF
J gene: TRBJ2-5; CDR3 length: 16; clone size: NA; V gene: TRBV4-1; D gene: TRBD2; CDR3 protein: CASSQERLAGGETQYF
J gene: TRBJ1-3; CDR3 length: 18; clone size: NA; V gene: TRBV5-4; D gene: TRBD1; CDR3 protein: CASSLEGTGGVSGNTIYF
J gene: TRBJ1-6; CDR3 length: 15; clone size: NA; V gene: TRBV19; D gene: TRBD1; CDR3 protein: CASTDRGSYNSPLHF
J gene: TRBJ1-1; CDR3 length: 16; clone size: NA; V gene: TRBV19; D gene: NA; CDR3 protein: CASSIIGLAGKTEAFF
J gene: TRBJ1-4; CDR3 length: 15; clone size: many; V gene: TRBV9; D gene: TRBD1; CDR3 protein: CASSVGGTVYEKLFF
J gene: TRBJ2-5; CDR3 length: 17; clone size: NA; V gene: TRBV2; D gene: TRBD2; CDR3 protein: CASSAGTSGGAGETQYF
J gene: TRBJ2-1; CDR3 length: 15; clone size: NA; V gene: TRBV19; D gene: TRBD1; CDR3 protein: CASSRRDRDYNEQFF
J gene: TRBJ1-1; CDR3 length: 16; clone size: few; V gene: TRBV6-1; D gene: NA; CDR3 protein: CASSGALVGAHTEAFF
J gene: TRBJ1-2; CDR3 length: 15; clone size: NA; V gene: TRBV6-2/TRBV6-3; D gene: TRBD1; CDR3 protein: CASSRPQGANNGYTF
J gene: TRBJ1-4; CDR3 length: 16; clone size: NA; V gene: TRBV5-1; D gene: TRBD1; CDR3 protein: CASSGPGQSTNEKLFF
J gene: TRBJ1-1; CDR3 length: 14; clone size: NA; V gene: TRBV15; D gene: NA; CDR3 protein: CATSRDGSSTEAFF
J gene: TRBJ2-7; CDR3 length: 13; clone size: NA; V gene: TRBV2; D gene: NA; CDR3 protein: CASLRDWEGEQYF
J gene: TRBJ1-1; CDR3 length: 13; clone size: NA; V gene: TRBV24-1; D gene: NA; CDR3 protein: CATLFRRGTEAFF
J gene: TRBJ1-1; CDR3 length: 11; clone size: NA; V gene: TRBV28; D gene: NA; CDR3 protein: CASSSNTEAFF
J gene: TRBJ2-1; CDR3 length: 14; clone size: NA; V gene: TRBV3-1/TRBV3-2; D gene: NA; CDR3 protein: CASSPNDRYNEQFF